Each of the 3 T cell receptor beta chains below was sequenced from the same sample in a study of control samples from healthy donors and cancer patients. Profiled with immunoSEQ multiplex PCR; TCRdb holds only in-frame clones, not every one. The table records 110,000 or so clones, just under 90% of them present only once. The specimen was blood. All receptors come from a man aged 25 to 45 in good health.

This chain connects TRBV10-2 to TRBJ2-7; a possible D gene is TRBD1 (5 bases). The CDR3 is 14 residues long. Per germline, CDR1 WSHSY and CDR2 SAAADI. Trimming pared 5 bases from V and 4 bases from J, leaving 15 bases between. CDR3 nucleotide sequence: TGCGCCAGCAGTTTACCCGGACAACCGTACGAGCAGTACTTC. Its protein product is CASSLPGQPYEQYF.

This sequence joins TRBV24-1 and TRBJ2-2, with D hard to call. Germline-derived CDR1 and CDR2 are KGHDR and SFDVKD. The CDR3 sequence is 13 residues long. Trimming cost V 7 bases and J 3 bases, with 8 bases left between them. The CDR3 DNA follows: TGTGCCACCAGCGCTGATTACACCGGGGAGCTGTTTTTT. Translating it yields CATSADYTGELFF.

This clone has only a few counts. The chain joins TRBV4-1 to TRBJ1-4, with a weak D call TRBD1 (5 bases). Germline loops: CDR1 MGHRA, CDR2 YSYEKL. CDR3 length: 15 amino acids. The ends were cut back, 1 base at V and 3 bases at J, with 9 bases in the middle. The CDR3 nucleotides are TGCGCCAGCAGCCAAGCCGGGACCCCTAATGAAAAACTGTTTTTT. Translating it yields CASSQAGTPNEKLFF.